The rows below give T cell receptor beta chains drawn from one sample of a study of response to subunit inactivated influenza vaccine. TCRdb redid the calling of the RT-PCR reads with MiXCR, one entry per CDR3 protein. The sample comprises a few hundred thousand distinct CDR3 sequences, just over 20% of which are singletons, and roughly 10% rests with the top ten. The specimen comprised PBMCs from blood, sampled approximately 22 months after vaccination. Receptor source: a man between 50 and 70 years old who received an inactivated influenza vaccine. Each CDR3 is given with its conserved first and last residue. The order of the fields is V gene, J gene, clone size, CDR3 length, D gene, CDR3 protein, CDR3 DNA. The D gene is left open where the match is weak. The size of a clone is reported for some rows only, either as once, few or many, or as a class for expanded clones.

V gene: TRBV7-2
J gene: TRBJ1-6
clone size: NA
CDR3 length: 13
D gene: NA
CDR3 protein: CASSLANREPLHF
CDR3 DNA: TGTGCCAGCAGCTTAGCGAATAGGGAACCCCTCCACTTT

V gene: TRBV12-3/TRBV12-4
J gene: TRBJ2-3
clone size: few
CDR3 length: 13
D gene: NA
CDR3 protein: CASSRGPTDTQYF
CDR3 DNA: TGTGCCAGCAGTCGGGGGCCCACAGATACGCAGTATTTT

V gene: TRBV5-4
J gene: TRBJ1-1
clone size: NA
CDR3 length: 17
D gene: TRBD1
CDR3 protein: CASSTGQGAPRVTEAFF
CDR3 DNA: TGTGCCAGCAGCACGGGACAGGGGGCGCCGCGGGTCACTGAAGCTTTCTTT

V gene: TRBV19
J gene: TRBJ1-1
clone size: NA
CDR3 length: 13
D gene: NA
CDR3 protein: CASSLLKRTEAFF
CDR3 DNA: TGTGCCAGTAGTCTTCTGAAAAGGACTGAAGCTTTCTTT

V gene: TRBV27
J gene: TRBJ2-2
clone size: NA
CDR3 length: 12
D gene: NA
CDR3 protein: CASSSGFGELFF
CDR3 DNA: TGTGCCAGCAGTTCAGGGTTCGGGGAGCTGTTTTTT

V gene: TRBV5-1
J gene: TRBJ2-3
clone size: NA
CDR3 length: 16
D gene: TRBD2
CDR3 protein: CASSGPNGGGTDTQYF
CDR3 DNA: TGCGCCAGCAGCGGGCCCAATGGGGGGGGCACAGATACGCAGTATTTT

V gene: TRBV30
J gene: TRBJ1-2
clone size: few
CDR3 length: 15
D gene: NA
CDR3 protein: CAWSVHRPSNYGYTF
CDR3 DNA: TGTGCCTGGAGTGTACACAGGCCTTCTAACTATGGCTACACCTTC

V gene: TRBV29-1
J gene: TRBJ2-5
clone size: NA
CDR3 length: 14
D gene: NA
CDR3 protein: CSAMTPDALETQYF
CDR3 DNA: TGCAGCGCGATGACCCCGGATGCTTTGGAGACCCAGTACTTC

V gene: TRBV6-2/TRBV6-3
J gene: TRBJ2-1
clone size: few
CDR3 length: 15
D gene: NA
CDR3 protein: CASSYAGGSYNEQFF
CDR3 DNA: TGTGCCAGCAGTTACGCGGGTGGCTCCTACAATGAGCAGTTCTTC

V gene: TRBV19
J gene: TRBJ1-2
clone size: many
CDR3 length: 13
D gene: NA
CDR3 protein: CASSRASNYGYTF
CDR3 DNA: TGTGCCAGTAGTAGGGCCTCTAACTATGGCTACACCTTC

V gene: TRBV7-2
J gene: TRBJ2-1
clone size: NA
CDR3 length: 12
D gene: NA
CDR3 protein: CASSPEVGEQFF
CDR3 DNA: TGTGCCAGCAGCCCAGAGGTTGGTGAGCAGTTCTTC

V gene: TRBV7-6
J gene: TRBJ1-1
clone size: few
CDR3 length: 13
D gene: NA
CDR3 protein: CASSSDQNTEAFF
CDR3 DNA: TGTGCCAGCAGCTCCGACCAGAACACTGAAGCTTTCTTT

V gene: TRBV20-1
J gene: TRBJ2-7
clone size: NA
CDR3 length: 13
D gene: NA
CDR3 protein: CSAQRNQWGEQYF
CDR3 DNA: TGCAGTGCTCAGAGGAACCAGTGGGGCGAGCAGTACTTC

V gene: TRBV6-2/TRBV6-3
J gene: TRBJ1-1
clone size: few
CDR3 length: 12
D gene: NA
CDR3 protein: CASNSVGTEAFF
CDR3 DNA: TGTGCCAGCAATTCGGTAGGCACTGAAGCTTTCTTT

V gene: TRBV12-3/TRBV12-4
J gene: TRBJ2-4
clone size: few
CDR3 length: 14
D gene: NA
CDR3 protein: CASSSRQSKNIQYF
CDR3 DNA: TGTGCCAGCAGTTCACGACAGTCCAAAAACATTCAGTACTTC

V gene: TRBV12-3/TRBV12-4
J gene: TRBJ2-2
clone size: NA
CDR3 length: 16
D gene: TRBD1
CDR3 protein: CASSQGTGLSPGELFF
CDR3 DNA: TGTGCCAGCAGTCAGGGGACAGGGTTGAGTCCCGGGGAGCTGTTTTTT

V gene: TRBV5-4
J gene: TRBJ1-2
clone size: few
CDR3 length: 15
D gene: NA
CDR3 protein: CASSLGTGSNYGYTF
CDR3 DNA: TGTGCCAGCAGCTTGGGTACAGGCTCCAACTATGGCTACACCTTC

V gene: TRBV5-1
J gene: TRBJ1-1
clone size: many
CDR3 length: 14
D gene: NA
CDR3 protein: CASSVESEGTEAFF
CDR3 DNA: TGCGCCAGCAGCGTGGAGTCGGAGGGCACTGAAGCTTTCTTT

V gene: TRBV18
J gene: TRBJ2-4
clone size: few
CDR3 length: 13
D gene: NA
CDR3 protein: CASSPESQGAPYF
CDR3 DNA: TGTGCCAGCTCGCCAGAATCCCAGGGTGCTCCGTACTTC

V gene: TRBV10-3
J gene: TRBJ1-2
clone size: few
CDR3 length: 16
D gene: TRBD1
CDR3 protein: CAISQQGPRPNYGYTF
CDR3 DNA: TGTGCCATCAGCCAACAGGGGCCGAGACCTAACTATGGCTACACCTTC

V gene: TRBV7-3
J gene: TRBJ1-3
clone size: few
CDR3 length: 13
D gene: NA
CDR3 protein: CASSSAPGSTIYF
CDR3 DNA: TGTGCCAGCAGCTCGGCCCCAGGGAGCACCATATATTTT

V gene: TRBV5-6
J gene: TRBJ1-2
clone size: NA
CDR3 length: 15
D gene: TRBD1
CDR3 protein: CASSLEGQGYYGYTF
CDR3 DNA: TGTGCCAGCAGCTTGGAAGGACAGGGGTACTATGGCTACACCTTC

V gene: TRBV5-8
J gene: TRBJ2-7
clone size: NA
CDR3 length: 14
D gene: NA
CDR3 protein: CASSLVAGVNEQYF
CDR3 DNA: TGTGCCAGCAGCTTGGTCGCAGGGGTGAACGAGCAGTACTTC

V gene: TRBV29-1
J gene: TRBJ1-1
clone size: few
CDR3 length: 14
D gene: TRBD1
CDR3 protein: CSVSATGRNTEAFF
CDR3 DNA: TGCAGCGTTTCCGCGACAGGGAGGAACACTGAAGCTTTCTTT

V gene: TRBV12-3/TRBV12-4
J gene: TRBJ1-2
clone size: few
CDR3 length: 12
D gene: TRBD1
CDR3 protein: CASSGQVYGYTF
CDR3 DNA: TGTGCCAGCAGTGGACAGGTCTATGGCTACACCTTC

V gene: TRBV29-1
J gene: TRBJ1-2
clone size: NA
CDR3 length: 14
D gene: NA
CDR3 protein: CSVEGNREGYGYTF
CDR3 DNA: TGCAGCGTTGAGGGTAACAGGGAGGGGTATGGCTACACCTTC

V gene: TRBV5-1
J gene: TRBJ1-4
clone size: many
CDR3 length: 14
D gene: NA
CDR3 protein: CASSLDATNEKLFF
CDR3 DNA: TGCGCCAGCAGCTTGGATGCAACTAATGAAAAACTGTTTTTT

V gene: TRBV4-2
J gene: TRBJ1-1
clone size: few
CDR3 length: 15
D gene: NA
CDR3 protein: CASSQDFDISVETFF
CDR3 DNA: TGTGCCAGCAGCCAAGACTTTGACATATCCGTTGAGACTTTCTTT

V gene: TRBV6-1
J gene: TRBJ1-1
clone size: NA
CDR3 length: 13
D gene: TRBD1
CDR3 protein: CASGVTGGTEAFF
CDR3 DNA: TGTGCCAGCGGGGTAACAGGGGGCACTGAAGCTTTCTTT

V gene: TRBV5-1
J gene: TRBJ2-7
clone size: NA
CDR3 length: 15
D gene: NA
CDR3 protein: CASSQNQPRTYEQYF
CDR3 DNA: TGCGCCAGCAGCCAGAACCAACCCAGAACTTACGAGCAGTACTTC

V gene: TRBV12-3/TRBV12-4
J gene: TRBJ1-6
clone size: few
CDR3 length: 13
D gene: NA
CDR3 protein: CASSRIGNSPLHF
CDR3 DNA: TGTGCCAGCAGCCGAATAGGGAATTCACCCCTCCACTTT

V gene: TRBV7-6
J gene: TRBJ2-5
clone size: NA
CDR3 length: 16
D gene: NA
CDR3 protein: CASSLDWSGNQETQYF
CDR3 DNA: TGTGCCAGCAGCTTAGACTGGTCAGGGAACCAAGAGACCCAGTACTTC

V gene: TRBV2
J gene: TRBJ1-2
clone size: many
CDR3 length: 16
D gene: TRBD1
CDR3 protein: CASNIVSRQGGDGYTF
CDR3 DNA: TGTGCCAGCAACATCGTCTCCCGACAGGGAGGCGATGGCTACACCTTC

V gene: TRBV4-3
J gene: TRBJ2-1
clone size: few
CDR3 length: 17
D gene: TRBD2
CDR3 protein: CASSQGLGTRAYNEQFF
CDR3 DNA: TGCGCCAGCAGCCAAGGGTTAGGGACTAGAGCCTACAATGAGCAGTTCTTC

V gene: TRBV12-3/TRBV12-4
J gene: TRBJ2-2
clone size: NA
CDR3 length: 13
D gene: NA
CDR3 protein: CASSTLGTGELFF
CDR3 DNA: TGTGCCAGCAGCACCCTGGGGACCGGGGAGCTGTTTTTT

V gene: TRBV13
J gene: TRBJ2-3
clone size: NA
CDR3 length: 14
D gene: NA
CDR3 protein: CASSLGPAADTQYF
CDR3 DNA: TGTGCCAGCAGCTTAGGCCCTGCCGCAGATACGCAGTATTTT

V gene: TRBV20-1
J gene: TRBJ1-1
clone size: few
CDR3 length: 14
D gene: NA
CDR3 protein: CSARSGRSNTEAFF
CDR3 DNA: TGCAGTGCTAGATCCGGGAGGTCGAACACTGAAGCTTTCTTT

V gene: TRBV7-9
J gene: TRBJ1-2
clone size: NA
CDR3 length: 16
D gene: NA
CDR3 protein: CASTQRAGTSAYGYTF
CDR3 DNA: TGTGCCAGCACCCAGAGGGCTGGAACAAGCGCCTATGGCTACACCTTC

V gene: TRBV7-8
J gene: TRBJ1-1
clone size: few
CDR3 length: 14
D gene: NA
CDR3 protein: CASSLLRADTEAFF
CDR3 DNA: TGTGCCAGCAGCTTACTAAGGGCAGACACTGAAGCTTTCTTT

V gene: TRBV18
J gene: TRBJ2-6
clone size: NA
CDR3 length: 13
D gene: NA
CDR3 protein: CASSNSGANVLTF
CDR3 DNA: TGTGCCAGCTCCAACTCTGGGGCCAACGTCCTGACTTTC

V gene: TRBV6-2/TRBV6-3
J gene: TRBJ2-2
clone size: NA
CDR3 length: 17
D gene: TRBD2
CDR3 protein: CASGSLGRGGPTGELFF
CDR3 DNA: TGTGCCAGCGGATCCTTGGGGCGGGGGGGCCCCACCGGGGAGCTGTTTTTT

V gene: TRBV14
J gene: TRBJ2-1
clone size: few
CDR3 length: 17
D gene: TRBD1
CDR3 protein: CASSQENGQGTYNEQFF
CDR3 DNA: TGTGCCAGCAGCCAGGAGAACGGACAGGGAACCTACAATGAGCAGTTCTTC

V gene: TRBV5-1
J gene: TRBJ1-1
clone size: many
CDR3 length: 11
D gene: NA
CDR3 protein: CASSLGFEAFF
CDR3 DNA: TGCGCCAGCAGCTTGGGGTTTGAAGCTTTCTTT

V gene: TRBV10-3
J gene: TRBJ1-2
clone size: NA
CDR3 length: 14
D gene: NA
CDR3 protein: CAISAGKANYGYTF
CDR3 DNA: TGTGCCATCAGTGCAGGGAAAGCTAACTATGGCTACACCTTC

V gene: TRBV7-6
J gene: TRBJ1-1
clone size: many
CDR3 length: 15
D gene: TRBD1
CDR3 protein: CASSLARQGNTEAFF
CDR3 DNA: TGTGCCAGCAGCTTAGCCAGACAGGGGAACACTGAAGCTTTCTTT

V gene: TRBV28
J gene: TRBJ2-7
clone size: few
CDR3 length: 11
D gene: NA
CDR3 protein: CASSLPHEQYF
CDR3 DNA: TGTGCCAGCAGTCTCCCCCACGAGCAGTACTTC

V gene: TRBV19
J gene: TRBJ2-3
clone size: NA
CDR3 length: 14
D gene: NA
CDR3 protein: CASSGTLVRDTQYF
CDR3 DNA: TGTGCCAGTAGTGGGACTCTTGTAAGAGATACGCAGTATTTT

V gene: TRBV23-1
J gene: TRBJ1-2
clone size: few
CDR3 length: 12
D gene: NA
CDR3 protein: CASRLRDYGYTF
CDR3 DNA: TGCGCCAGCAGACTCCGGGACTATGGCTACACCTTC

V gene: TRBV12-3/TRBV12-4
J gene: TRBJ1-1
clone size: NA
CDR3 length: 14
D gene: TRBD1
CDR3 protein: CASSYDRGNTEAFF
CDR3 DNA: TGTGCCAGCAGCTATGACAGGGGGAACACTGAAGCTTTCTTT

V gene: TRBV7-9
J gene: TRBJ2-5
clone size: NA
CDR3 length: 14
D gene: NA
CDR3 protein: CASSLYPGQETQYF
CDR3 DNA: TGTGCCAGCAGCCTTTATCCAGGCCAAGAGACCCAGTACTTC

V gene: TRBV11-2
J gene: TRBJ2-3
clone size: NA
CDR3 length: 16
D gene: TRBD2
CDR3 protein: CASSLGAGIHTDTQYF
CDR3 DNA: TGTGCCAGCAGCTTGGGAGCGGGGATCCACACAGATACGCAGTATTTT

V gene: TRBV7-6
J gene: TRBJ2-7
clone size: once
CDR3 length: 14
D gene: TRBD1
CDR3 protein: CASSPSTGDYEQYF
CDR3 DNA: TGTGCCAGCAGCCCGAGCACAGGGGACTACGAGCAGTACTTC

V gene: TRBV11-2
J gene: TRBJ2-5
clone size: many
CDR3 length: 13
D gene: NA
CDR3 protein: CASSFRGQETQYF
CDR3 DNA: TGTGCCAGCAGCTTCCGGGGCCAAGAGACCCAGTACTTC

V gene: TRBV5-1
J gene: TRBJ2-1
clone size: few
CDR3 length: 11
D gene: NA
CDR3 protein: CASSLEVEQFF
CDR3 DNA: TGCGCCAGCAGCTTGGAGGTGGAGCAGTTCTTC

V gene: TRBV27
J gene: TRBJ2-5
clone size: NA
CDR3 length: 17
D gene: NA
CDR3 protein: CASSSPRGGRPGETQYF
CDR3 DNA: TGTGCCAGCAGTTCCCCCAGAGGAGGGCGGCCTGGGGAGACCCAGTACTTC

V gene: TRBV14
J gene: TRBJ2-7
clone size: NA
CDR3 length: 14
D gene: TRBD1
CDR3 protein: CASSQRQGAYEQYF
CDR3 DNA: TGTGCCAGCAGCCAACGGCAGGGGGCCTACGAGCAGTACTTC

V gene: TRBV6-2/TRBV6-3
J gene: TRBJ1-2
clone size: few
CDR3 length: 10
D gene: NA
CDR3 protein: CATNGDGYTF
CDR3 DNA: TGTGCCACAAACGGTGATGGCTACACCTTC

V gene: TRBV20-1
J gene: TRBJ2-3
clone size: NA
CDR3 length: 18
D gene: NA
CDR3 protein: CSARLRSMGRDPTDTQYF
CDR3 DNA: TGCAGTGCTAGACTCAGGAGCATGGGCCGAGATCCCACAGATACGCAGTATTTT

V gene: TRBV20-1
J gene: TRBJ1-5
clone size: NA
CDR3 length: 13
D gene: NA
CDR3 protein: CSAKDVNNQPQHF
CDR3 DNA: TGCAGTGCTAAGGACGTCAACAATCAGCCCCAGCATTTT